These 21 T cell receptor beta chains originate from one sample sequenced in a study of T cells in Graves' hyperthyroidism and ophthalmopathy. TCR beta CDR3 region amplification was performed from RNA transcripts. With the HTBI primer set, the TCR CDR3 went through a first round of RT-PCR. TCRdb analysed the multiplex PCR reads with MiXCR anew, one entry per CDR3 protein. This table holds a few hundred thousand distinct CDR3 sequences, 15% to 20% found once. The specimen sequenced was blood. The receptors were gathered from a woman in her thirties or forties with Graves' ophthalmopathy.

This clonotype was picked up many times. The gene calls are TRBV7-2 and TRBJ1-1, with unresolved D. Per the germline V gene, CDR1 is SGHTA and CDR2 is FQGNSA. The ends were cut back, 3 bases at V and 1 base at J, with 12 bases in the middle. The CDR3 runs to 15 residues. CDR3 sequence reads: CASSLIGQSNTEAFF. The CDR3 coding sequence is TGTGCCAGCAGCTTGATCGGGCAGTCGAACACTGAAGCTTTCTTT.

This clonotype was found many times. This chain connects TRBV2 to TRBJ2-5; D not certain. The CDR3 totals 16 residues. The germline V gene encodes CDR1 SNHLY and CDR2 FYNNEI. Trimming cost V 4 bases and J 1 base, with 16 bases left between them. CDR3 coding DNA: TGTGCCAGCAGTGGCCCTTCGGGTGGCATCCAAGAGACCCAGTACTTC. Translation: CASSGPSGGIQETQYF. Combining the CDR3 with reference TRBV2 and TRBJ2-5 gives the whole variable domain EPEVTQTPSHQVTQMGQEVILRCVPISNHLYFYWYRQILGQKVEFLVSFYNNEISEKSEIFDDQFSVERPDGSNFTLKIRSTKLEDSAMYFCASSGPSGGIQETQYFGPGTRLLVL.

The chain recombines TRBV4-3 with TRBJ2-4, with D maybe TRBD2 (6 bases). Trimming left V 0 bases short and J 5 bases short, with 11 bases between. The germline V gene has CDR1 LGHNA and CDR2 YSLEER. The CDR3 sequence is 15 residues long. The CDR3 sequence: CASSQDLTGENIQYF. The DNA for the CDR3 is TGCGCCAGCAGCCAAGATCTTACGGGAGAAAACATTCAGTACTTC.

This clonotype showed up many times. V usage is TRBV24-1 and J usage is TRBJ2-7, with 8 nucleotides matching TRBD1. CDR1 KGHDR and CDR2 SFDVKD come from the germline V gene. This CDR3 is 17 amino acids long. The V segment lost 0 bases and the J segment 2 bases; nucleotides outside the gene matches: 8. The CDR3 region is CATSDLRLDRETYEQYF. For the CDR3, the DNA is TGTGCCACCAGTGATTTGAGGCTGGACAGGGAGACCTACGAGCAGTACTTC.

This clonotype has ten or more counts. The J gene is TRBJ2-4, the V gene TRBV27; D may be TRBD1 (6 bases). With 7 bases removed from V and 5 bases from J, the gap between germline ends came to 21 bases. The CDR3 is 16 residues long. Germline V gene lookup returns CDR1 MNHEY and CDR2 SMNVEV (reference sequence). The chain's CDR3 is CASTQDSRSWQNIQYF. Written as DNA, the CDR3 is TGTGCCAGCACCCAGGACAGTAGAAGTTGGCAAAACATTCAGTACTTC.

This clonotype occurred many times. This chain connects TRBV7-2 to TRBJ2-7; TRBD2 might be the D (5 bases). CDR1 SGHTA and CDR2 FQGNSA come from the germline V gene. The length of the CDR3 is 14 residues. The ends were cut back, 1 base at V and 3 bases at J, with 10 bases in the middle. The DNA of the CDR3 is TGTGCCAGCAGCTTAGTTAATAGCGTCTACGAGCAGTACTTC. It is translated as CASSLVNSVYEQYF.

This clonotype appeared many times. The chain employs TRBV6-5 and TRBJ1-1; D perhaps matches TRBD1 (5 bases). The germline V gene encodes CDR1 MNHEY and CDR2 SVGAGI. V shed 10 bases and J shed 11 bases, with 26 bases lying between them. CDR3 length: 14 amino acids. The CDR3 is CATVGLSGPLRAFF. CDR3 coding DNA: TGTGCCACCGTGGGACTATCGGGGCCCCTGAGGGCTTTCTTT.

This clonotype showed up many times. The V call is TRBV4-2, the J call TRBJ2-3; D is perhaps TRBD2 (5 bases). This CDR3 spans 18 amino acids. With 0 bases removed from V and 3 bases from J, the gap between germline ends came to 19 bases. Germline V gene sequence: CDR1 LGHNA, CDR2 YNFKEQ. The CDR3 spells CASSQDVREARRTDTQYF. The CDR3 DNA is TGTGCCAGCAGCCAAGATGTCCGTGAGGCCAGGAGGACAGATACGCAGTATTTT.

This clonotype has more than one count but fewer than ten. This may be a read error: a much more frequent sequence differs by one nucleotide. The chain carries TRBV28 and TRBJ1-5; TRBD1 matches 7 bases. CDR3 size: 15 residues. The germline V gene encodes CDR1 MDHEN and CDR2 SYDVKM. CDR3 nucleotide sequence: TGTGTCAGCATCCAGACAGGGACCAGCAATCAGCCCCAGCATTTT. This encodes CVSIQTGTSNQPQHF.

This clonotype was counted a few times. The junction departs from germline at one end; a sequencing error may be responsible. The rearrangement joins TRBV19 to TRBJ1-1; the D gene is possibly TRBD1 (6 bases). CDR1 is LNHDA, CDR2 SQIVND, per germline (reference sequence). CDR3 length equals 16 residues. DNA of the CDR3: TGTGCCAGTAGTTCCCTACCGGTACAGGGAAGAACTGAAGCTTGCTTT. It codes for CASSSLPVQGRTEACF.

Many counts were recorded for this clonotype. V and J are TRBV12-3 or TRBV12-4 and TRBJ1-1, with 7 bases lining up with TRBD1. This CDR3 has 14 amino acids. The J segment lost 1 base and the V segment lost 7 bases, leaving 6 bases of the junction unmatched. The CDR3 DNA reads as TGTGCCAGCACCCGGACAGGATCGAACACTGAAGCTTTCTTT. Translated: CASTRTGSNTEAFF.

This chain connects TRBV28 to TRBJ2-5; TRBD1 aligns across 7 bases. V shed 5 bases, J shed 5 bases, and the junction held 8 bases outside the gene matches. CDR1 MDHEN and CDR2 SYDVKM come from the germline V gene. There are 14 residues in the CDR3. DNA for the CDR3: TGTGCCAGCAGTGGACAGGAGTCGTATGAGACCCAGTACTTC. This codes for CASSGQESYETQYF. Full variable domain (outside the CDR3, taken from reference TRBV28 and TRBJ2-5): DVKVTQSSRYLVKRTGEKVFLECVQDMDHENMFWYRQDPGLGLRLIYFSYDVKMKEKGDIPEGYSVSREKKERFSLILESASTNQTSMYLCASSGQESYETQYFGPGTRLLVL.

This clonotype occurred many times. The chain has TRBV19 and TRBJ1-1; D is possibly TRBD1 (5 bases). Germline V gene lookup returns CDR1 LNHDA and CDR2 SQIVND (reference sequence). V shed 3 bases and J shed 1 base, with 15 bases lying between them. CDR3 length: 16 residues. In DNA, the CDR3 is TGTGCCAGTAGTATCTCGTTTTCCAGGGAGAACACTGAAGCTTTCTTT. Translated: CASSISFSRENTEAFF.

This clonotype was seen repeatedly, ten times or more. The genes are TRBV29-1 and TRBJ1-5; a weak D match, TRBD1 (6 bases). This CDR3 is built from 13 residues. Germline V gene data show CDR1 as SQVTM and CDR2 as ANQGSEA. V was trimmed by 6 bases and J by 3 bases, leaving 12 bases between them. As DNA, the CDR3 is TGCAGCGTGAGGGCAGGGGACAATCAGCCCCAGCATTTT. Its translation is CSVRAGDNQPQHF.

This clonotype was counted once. The chain recombines TRBV20-1 with TRBJ1-1; D uncertain. V was clipped by 2 bases and J by 5 bases, with 12 bases between them. This CDR3 region has 13 residues. Germline assignment: CDR1 DFQATT and CDR2 SNEGSKA (reference sequence). This chain's CDR3 is CSARRSAMTEAFF. Written as DNA, the CDR3 is TGCAGTGCTAGAAGGTCAGCCATGACTGAAGCTTTCTTT.

The chain is built from TRBV6-5 and TRBJ1-1, with 7 bases aligning to TRBD1. V lost 0 bases to trimming and J lost 1 base; unmatched junction nucleotides: 5. The CDR3 consists of 16 residues. Germline assignment: CDR1 MNHEY and CDR2 SVGAGI. The CDR3 DNA reads TGTGCCAGCAGTTACTCGGCAGGGGGTCCGAACACTGAAGCTTTCTTT. Protein: CASSYSAGGPNTEAFF.

This clonotype was observed many times. V gene TRBV9 combines with J gene TRBJ2-7, with no clear D. Trimming took off 0 bases at V and 4 bases at J, with 14 bases between the two ends. The CDR3 length is 15 residues. The germline V gene encodes CDR1 SGDLS and CDR2 YYNGEE. The CDR3 nucleotides read TGTGCCAGCAGCGTAGATGGCGGCCTCGGGTACGAGCAGTACTTC. It specifies CASSVDGGLGYEQYF.

This clonotype was seen ten or more times. The chain recombines TRBV28 with TRBJ1-2, with 7 positions matching TRBD1. The CDR3 is made up of 13 amino acids. Trimming took 5 bases from V and 0 from J; bases not matched to a gene: 0. Looked up from germline, CDR1 is MDHEN and CDR2 is SYDVKM. The CDR3 nucleotides read TGTGCCAGCAGTACAGGGGCTAACTATGGCTACACCTTC. Amino acid sequence: CASSTGANYGYTF.

This clonotype was recorded many times. The chain is built from TRBV6-4 and TRBJ1-3; TRBD1 might be the D (6 bases). The germline V gene encodes CDR1 MRHNA and CDR2 SNTAGT. With 7 bases removed from V and 2 bases from J, the gap between germline ends came to 15 bases. The CDR3 is 15 residues long. The CDR3 protein is CASTRRGGPGNTIYF. The CDR3 DNA follows: TGTGCCAGCACCAGACGGGGGGGGCCTGGAAACACCATATATTTT.

As concerns this clonotype: A much bigger clone sits one base away, suggesting this may be a read error. The CDR3 here is CVSSESGIYGYTF. DNA of the CDR3: TGTGTCAGCAGTGAATCAGGGATCTATGGCTACACCTTC. V and J are TRBV6-4 and TRBJ1-2; D perhaps matches TRBD1 (5 bases). Per the germline V gene, CDR1 is MRHNA and CDR2 is SNTAGT. There are 13 residues in the CDR3.

This clonotype was seen repeatedly, ten times or more. The V and J genes are TRBV11-2 and TRBJ2-7; possible D gene TRBD2, 5 bases. V dropped 5 bases and J dropped 2 bases, with 25 bases sitting between them. Germline V gives CDR1 SGHAT, CDR2 FQNNGV. CDR3 length: 18 residues. The CDR3 protein is CASSKLSFRVSAPYEQYF. The CDR3 nucleotides read TGTGCCAGCAGCAAACTCTCGTTCCGCGTTAGCGCCCCCTACGAGCAGTACTTC.